This record covers a single TCR beta chain. The antigen is not known. The data were obtained in a study of beta chain features in type 1 diabetes. General study points: The study left unresolved whether HLA type influences TCRB rearrangement. Moderate yet significant TCRB CDR3 shortening was seen in Type 1 diabetes patients in all four CD4+ subsets.

Trimming left V 4 bases short and J 1 base short, with 8 bases between. This CDR3 is 14 amino acids long. The germline CDR1 and CDR2 sequences are SGDLS and YYNGEE. Markers CD45RO/CCR7/CD25/CD127/CD95/CD27 served to sort CD4+ naive, central memory, regulatory and stem cell-like memory cells. The entirety of the isolated RNA underwent reverse transcription, so expressed TCRB transcripts were sequenced. Method: immunoSEQ multiplex PCR; TCRdb's copy keeps in-frame clones and lacks some. The sample carries about 390,000 clones, around a tenth recorded once. The chain has TRBV9 and TRBJ2-2; no clear D. The sample taken for sequencing was central memory CD4+ T cells from blood. The receptor was derived from a man younger than 45 with type 1 diabetes. CDR3: CASSPDGNTGELFF. For the CDR3, the DNA is TGTGCCAGCAGCCCAGACGGGAACACCGGGGAGCTGTTTTTT.